The source of this T cell receptor beta chain is a study of cytomegalovirus exposure and HLA in healthy donors. Broader study findings: The investigators catalogued 164 TCR beta chains as cytomegalovirus-associated. It was in a later analysis that TCR association rates were seen to vary by HLA locus, highest for DRB1 and lowest for HLA-C. Prediction of most subjects' HLA-A and HLA-B alleles by TCR beta sequences was reportedly accurate.

The primer mix had 60 Vbeta and 13 Jbeta primers. The table came from immunoSEQ multiplex PCR; TCRdb's copy has only in-frame clones and leaves some out. The profile covers 99,000 or so clones, with under 85% appearing a single time and roughly 8.6% taken by the ten largest. Details on this clone: Its antigen remains unknown.

The germline CDR1 and CDR2 sequences are SGDLS and YYNGEE. J lost 5 bases, V lost 4 bases, and 6 bases had no gene match. The CDR3 sequence is 14 residues long. Sequenced sample: PBMCs. This receptor was taken from a woman in her thirties or forties in good health and CMV-seropositive. The gene calls are TRBV9 and TRBJ2-1; 7 positions agree with TRBD1. The CDR3 region has the DNA TGTGCCAGCAGCTACGGACAGGCGGACAATGAGCAGTTCTTC. Amino acids: CASSYGQADNEQFF.